This TCR beta chain was profiled in a study of T cell clones after liver transplantation. Study in general: TCRbeta sequencing after a pre-transplant mixed lymphocyte reaction identified graft-donor-reactive clones, later tracked in post-transplant blood. Draws occurred before transplant, before withdrawal, and after complete or failed withdrawal.

V lost 0 bases, J lost 1 base, and 6 bases lay in between. CDR1 is MGHDK and CDR2 is SYGVNS in the germline V gene. This CDR3 is 15 amino acids long. Remarks on this clone: Its antigen is still unknown.

General study findings and limits: Circulating graft-donor-reactive CD4 TCRbeta sequences fell significantly post-transplant in most of the 8 subjects.

Method: immunoSEQ multiplex PCR; TCRdb's copy keeps in-frame clones and lacks some. The table has under 150,000 clones, about nine tenths seen once. This clonotype originated in a human patient who received a liver transplant. These T cells may partly come from the graft donor. Sequencing was performed on CD4+ T cells from blood, taken 12 months after liver transplant. V and J are TRBV25-1 and TRBJ1-4; D uncertain. CDR3: CASSEYQGTNEKLFF. As DNA, the CDR3 is TGTGCCAGCAGTGAATATCAAGGAACTAATGAAAAACTGTTTTTT.